The 20 T cell receptor beta chains reported below all come from one sample, sequenced in a study of cytomegalovirus exposure and HLA in healthy donors. 13 Jbeta primers and 60 Vbeta primers were used for the PCR. The assay was immunoSEQ multiplex PCR, and TCRdb's table has in-frame clones only and misses some. This sample carries 150,000 or so clones, about 84% of them seen once, and the ten largest clones take 5.6%. The sequencing sample was made of PBMCs. The receptors were sampled from a middle-aged woman in good health and CMV-seropositive.

J is TRBJ2-5 and V is TRBV28; 10 bases fit TRBD2. Trimming removed 5 bases from V and 2 bases from J; junction bases left unmatched: 5. CDR1 and CDR2 (germline): MDHEN, SYDVKM. This CDR3 has 15 residues. CDR3 nucleotides: TGTGCCAGCAGTGGTGGACTAGCGGTTCAAGAGACCCAGTACTTC. As protein: CASSGGLAVQETQYF.

This clone was observed a few times. An end of the junction does not agree with germline; a read error may underlie this. The V gene is TRBV5-4, the J gene TRBJ1-3, with D tentatively TRBD1 (6 bases). Germline V gene sequence: CDR1 SGHNT, CDR2 YYREEE (reference sequence). This CDR3 spans 16 amino acids. Here the CDR3 DNA reads TGTGCCAGCAGTTTGGACGGCGCAGGGGATGGAAACACCATATATTTT. Amino acids: CASSLDGAGDGNTIYF.

The gene calls are TRBV27 and TRBJ2-7, with 12 positions matching TRBD1. CDR3 length: 17 amino acids. V lost 3 bases, J lost 2 bases, and 8 bases stayed unmatched. Germline assignment: CDR1 MNHEY and CDR2 SMNVEV (reference sequence). CDR3 amino acids: CASSFLGQGAIPYEQYF. The CDR3 DNA reads as TGTGCCAGCAGTTTCCTGGGACAGGGGGCGATACCCTACGAGCAGTACTTC.

V usage is TRBV18 and J usage is TRBJ1-3, with 7 bases matching TRBD1. Losses at the gene ends were 4 bases for V and 2 bases for J; bases not matched to a gene: 5. Germline-derived CDR1 and CDR2 are KGHSH and LQKENI. The CDR3 extends over 15 amino acids. The CDR3 nucleotides are TGTGCCAGCTCACTAACGACAGGGCCTGGAAACACCATATATTTT. As protein: CASSLTTGPGNTIYF.

The chain recombines TRBV28 with TRBJ2-2; the D gene is possibly TRBD1 (6 bases). V was shortened by 6 bases and J by 1 base, with 27 bases between the two germline ends. Germline V gene data show CDR1 as MDHEN and CDR2 as SYDVKM. The CDR3 has 20 amino acids. The CDR3: CASSPSWARYGGLNTGELFF. CDR3 nucleotide sequence: TGTGCCAGCAGCCCTTCATGGGCAAGGTATGGGGGCCTGAACACCGGGGAGCTGTTTTTT.

J is TRBJ2-7 and V is TRBV11-2; possibly TRBD1 for D (5 bases). V gave up 1 base and J gave up 2 bases, with 12 bases separating them. The CDR3 covers 15 residues. CDR1 SGHAT and CDR2 FQNNGV come from the germline V gene. DNA for the CDR3: TGTGCCAGCAGCTTAGGAATAGGACAAGCCTACGAGCAGTACTTC. Amino acid sequence: CASSLGIGQAYEQYF.

This CDR3 is CAWSSGGTENTEAFF. In DNA form, the CDR3 reads TGTGCCTGGAGTTCAGGGGGTACAGAGAACACTGAAGCTTTCTTT. The rearrangement links TRBV30 to TRBJ1-1; 7 nucleotides agree with TRBD1. Germline trimming cut 2 bases from V and 1 base from J; bases unmatched to any gene: 7. The CDR3 is 15 amino acids. Germline V lookup: CDR1 GTSNPN, CDR2 SVGIG (reference sequence).

The chain joins TRBV10-2 to TRBJ1-1, with D perhaps TRBD1 (6 bases). CDR1 is WSHSY and CDR2 is SAAADI in the germline V gene. This CDR3 region has 13 residues. Trimming pared 7 bases from V and 4 bases from J, leaving 13 bases between. The chain's CDR3 is CASKRGGSTEAFF. In DNA form, the CDR3 reads TGCGCCAGCAAGAGGGGGGGGAGCACTGAAGCTTTCTTT.

This clone was counted a few times. This rearrangement joins TRBV25-1 to TRBJ1-4, with a tentative D call TRBD1 (5 bases). CDR1 and CDR2 from the germline V gene are MGHDK and SYGVNS. V was cut by 2 bases and J by 5 bases, with 15 bases left in between. This CDR3 is built from 16 residues. The CDR3 DNA reads TGTGCCAGCAGTGAAATTTGGCAGGGTGTCAATGAAAAACTGTTTTTT. Translating it yields CASSEIWQGVNEKLFF.

The V and J genes are TRBV15 and TRBJ1-1; possible D gene TRBD1, 6 bases. The CDR3 contains 15 residues. The V and J ends lost 0 bases and 1 base respectively, with 9 bases between them. CDR1 and CDR2 (germline): LNHNV, YYDKDF (reference sequence). DNA of the CDR3: TGTGCCACCAGCAGAGATCAGGGGACGAACACTGAAGCTTTCTTT. Its protein product is CATSRDQGTNTEAFF.

This clone was found once. This chain connects TRBV28 to TRBJ1-5, with 7 bases fitting TRBD1. Germline V lookup: CDR1 MDHEN, CDR2 SYDVKM. V shed 3 bases, J shed 0 bases, and the junction held 2 bases outside the gene matches. The CDR3 totals 15 residues. In nucleotides, the CDR3 is TGTGCCAGCAGTTTGACAGGGCCTAGCAATCAGCCCCAGCATTTT. Amino acid sequence: CASSLTGPSNQPQHF. Using reference TRBV28 and TRBJ1-5 for the parts outside the CDR3, the full variable domain is DVKVTQSSRYLVKRTGEKVFLECVQDMDHENMFWYRQDPGLGLRLIYFSYDVKMKEKGDIPEGYSVSREKKERFSLILESASTNQTSMYLCASSLTGPSNQPQHFGDGTRLSIL.

This chain joins TRBV30 and TRBJ2-7, with 11 positions matching TRBD2. Germline CDR1 is GTSNPN and CDR2 is SVGIG (reference sequence). J was trimmed by 6 bases and V by 1 base; bases with no gene match: 8. This CDR3 has 15 amino acids. CDR3 in DNA: TGTGCCTGGAGTGCAGGAACTAGCGGGAGTGGCGAGCAGTACTTC. This codes for CAWSAGTSGSGEQYF.

The V call is TRBV9, the J call TRBJ2-2; D ambiguous. V dropped 2 bases and J dropped 1 base, with 6 bases sitting between them. This CDR3 region has 14 residues. Germline V gene data show CDR1 as SGDLS and CDR2 as YYNGEE. The CDR3 region has the DNA TGTGCCAGCAGCGTCTCAGGGAACACCGGGGAGCTGTTTTTT. This gives the protein CASSVSGNTGELFF. The full variable domain, its missing parts supplied by reference TRBV9 and TRBJ2-2, is DSGVTQTPKHLITATGQRVTLRCSPRSGDLSVYWYQQSLDQGLQFLIQYYNGEERAKGNILERFSAQQFPDLHSELNLSSLELGDSALYFCASSVSGNTGELFFGEGSRLTVL.

The chain is built from TRBV4-1 and TRBJ1-3; perhaps TRBD1 as D (5 bases). Per germline, CDR1 MGHRA and CDR2 YSYEKL. V lost 2 bases to trimming and J lost 0 bases, with 5 bases between them. The CDR3 consists of 14 residues. CDR3 residues: CASSQRGSGNTIYF. DNA of the CDR3: TGCGCCAGCAGCCAAAGGGGCTCTGGAAACACCATATATTTT.

This chain uses TRBV5-4 with TRBJ2-7, with D perhaps TRBD2 (6 bases). The V end lost 4 bases, the J end lost 5 bases, and 16 bases lay between the germline ends. The CDR3 is 14 amino acids. Per the germline V gene, CDR1 is SGHNT and CDR2 is YYREEE (reference sequence). CDR3 region: CASSAGLWRDEQYF. In DNA form, the CDR3 reads TGTGCCAGCAGCGCGGGACTTTGGCGGGACGAGCAGTACTTC.

This sequence joins TRBV11-3 and TRBJ2-5, with 7 bases matching TRBD1. This CDR3 contains 15 residues. Germline V gives CDR1 SGHNT, CDR2 YENEEA. V shed 5 bases and J 1 base; nucleotides not matched to a gene: 7. For the CDR3, the DNA is TGTGCCAGCAGCCTGGGACAGCCATTCCAAGAGACCCAGTACTTC. Its protein product is CASSLGQPFQETQYF.

The chain carries TRBV28 and TRBJ1-4, with TRBD1 as a possible D gene (6 bases). Germline values: CDR1 MDHEN, CDR2 SYDVKM. CDR3 length: 12 amino acids. The germline V and J ends were trimmed by 11 bases and 7 bases, with 14 bases remaining between them. The CDR3 DNA reads TGTGCCGCAGAGGGGGAAACTGAAAAACTGTTTTTT. Translation gives CAAEGETEKLFF.

Only a few counts were recorded for this clone. The gene calls are TRBV28 and TRBJ2-1; 13 bases match TRBD2. This CDR3 is built from 18 residues. V gave up 5 bases and J gave up 7 bases; unmatched junction bases: 14. Germline V gene lookup returns CDR1 MDHEN and CDR2 SYDVKM. The CDR3, as DNA: TGTGCCAGCAGTACAAGACTAGCGGGAGGCAGGGGGAGGAATGAGCAGTTCTTC. Residues: CASSTRLAGGRGRNEQFF.

This chain connects TRBV5-1 to TRBJ1-1, with D unresolved. CDR3 length: 15 amino acids. Germline CDR1 SGHRS, CDR2 YFSETQ. V lost 0 bases to trimming and J lost 1 base, with 10 bases between them. The CDR3 reads CASSLGETQNTEAFF. For the CDR3, the DNA is TGCGCCAGCAGCTTGGGGGAGACACAGAACACTGAAGCTTTCTTT. Using reference TRBV5-1 and TRBJ1-1 for the parts outside the CDR3, the full variable domain is KAGVTQTPRYLIKTRGQQVTLSCSPISGHRSVSWYQQTPGQGLQFLFEYFSETQRNKGNFPGRFSGRQFSNSRSEMNVSTLELGDSALYLCASSLGETQNTEAFFGQGTRLTVV.

The chain is built from TRBV27 and TRBJ2-7; the D gene is possibly TRBD1 (5 bases). Germline CDR1 reads MNHEY; CDR2 reads SMNVEV (reference sequence). The V and J ends lost 2 bases and 3 bases respectively, with 8 bases between them. The CDR3 is 13 amino acids. CDR3 sequence (DNA): TGTGCCAGCAGTTTAGGCAGGGTCTACGAGCAGTACTTC. Translating gives CASSLGRVYEQYF.